This is a list of T cell receptor beta chains from one sample in a study of sequential checkpoint blockade in melanoma. TCRdb's table, derived via immunoSEQ multiplex PCR, lists solely in-frame clones and lacks some. The table has over 2,000 clones, around 20% seen once; the top ten hold over 15%. This specimen was tumor tissue (inferred from file names), taken from a patient given nivolumab and ipilimumab in sequence. The receptors shown here come from a human donor with melanoma. CDR3s include the opening cysteine and the closing phenylalanine or tryptophan. Fields, in order: J gene, CDR3 length, V gene, CDR3 protein.

>TRBJ1-3|15|TRBV4-1
CASSQGEGSGNTIYF
>TRBJ2-2|13|TRBV28
CASLGQLTGELFF
>TRBJ1-2|15|TRBV10-3
CAISESWDNIYGYTF
>TRBJ2-7|13|TRBV23-1
CASSVSPSYEQYF
>TRBJ1-3|15|TRBV19
CASSIGGVSGNTIYF
>TRBJ2-1|14|TRBV11-3
CASSAGGARNEQFF
>TRBJ2-7|16|TRBV11-3
CASSLGRGRKSYEQYF
>TRBJ1-6|14|TRBV11-3
CASTSGQNNSPLHF
>TRBJ2-7|13|TRBV6-8
CASRTWDHYEQYF
>TRBJ2-7|15|TRBV6-8
CASSYQGRGYYEQYF
>TRBJ1-4|14|TRBV14
CASSKGARDEKLFF
>TRBJ1-4|15|TRBV19
CASSTSGQVNEKLFF
>TRBJ2-3|13|TRBV28
CASSAKGTDTQYF
>TRBJ2-2|15|TRBV19
CASSITGTSVGELFF
>TRBJ2-3|14|TRBV23-1
CASSPRQGTDTQYF
>TRBJ2-5|16|TRBV28
CASSHYRGIGQETQYF
>TRBJ2-3|14|TRBV19
CASSIGSWADTQYF
>TRBJ2-1|15|TRBV9
CASSASGRIYNEQFF
>TRBJ2-2|13|TRBV9
CASSAGAAGELFF
>TRBJ2-3|13|TRBV19
CATIAVGTDTQYF
>TRBJ1-2|15|TRBV28
CASRATRTGVVGYTF
>TRBJ2-7|14|TRBV11-3
CASSKQGFAYEQYF
>TRBJ2-5|15|TRBV11-3
CASSKNPGVRETQYF
>TRBJ1-5|16|TRBV28
CASSLRAGMRAQPQHF
>TRBJ2-3|14|TRBV30
CAWSQTGSTDTQYF
>TRBJ1-2|14|TRBV6-8
CASGLKGGNYGYTF
>TRBJ1-5|19|TRBV19
CASSIGGTGKVLSNQPQHF
>TRBJ2-1|18|TRBV6-8
CASSFWTSGSDLYNEQFF
>TRBJ1-6|13|TRBV29-1
CSVGDRANSPLHF
>TRBJ2-3|16|TRBV11-3
CASSLEPGVSTDTQYF
>TRBJ1-2|15|TRBV7-6
CASSQAQDRVYGYTF
>TRBJ1-2|15|TRBV9
CASSVEDETGYGYTF
>TRBJ2-2|15|TRBV6-8
CASSGGRTNTGELFF
>TRBJ2-1|15|TRBV29-1
CSVRRTSGPYNEQFF
>TRBJ1-4|15|TRBV11-3
CASSWAGTTNEKLFF
>TRBJ2-7|13|TRBV6-8
CASSYFGESEQYF
>TRBJ1-1|11|TRBV6-7
CASNFQGYAFF
>TRBJ1-2|14|TRBV10-3
CAISESGSNYGYTF
>TRBJ2-7|15|TRBV10-2
CASEPQIGTASEQYF
>TRBJ1-1|15|TRBV5-1
CASSLGARLNTEAFF